The text below deals with one T cell receptor (beta chain). Data came from immunoSEQ multiplex PCR; TCRdb stores just in-frame clones and leaves some out. The sample consists of approximately 82,000 clones, 93% of them appearing once. This sample stems from a study of Tregs in tolerant kidney transplant recipients. This CDR3 spans 12 amino acids. The germline CDR1 and CDR2 sequences are MDHEN and SYDVKM. V was cut by 5 bases and J by 10 bases, with 9 bases left in between. Mixed chimerism was transient after nonmyeloablative marrow transplants from related graft donors. This chain connects TRBV28 to TRBJ1-6; D gene uncertain. Sequences were derived from CD4+ T cells from blood (PBMCs), sampled 12 months after the transplant. The clonotype originates from a human patient who received a combined kidney and bone marrow transplant. Some T cells may be transferred from the graft donor. CDR3 sequence: CASSMRVSPLHF. In DNA, the CDR3 is TGTGCCAGCAGTATGCGGGTATCACCCCTCCACTTT.